Listed below are T cell receptor beta chains from one sample, sequenced in a study of shared clonotypes between healthy human individuals. Here immunoSEQ multiplex PCR was the method, and the copy in TCRdb shows in-frame clones only, minus some. The sample includes about 670,000 clones, around 72% of them seen just once. The sequencing sample was made of memory CD4+ T cells sorted from blood. The receptors were sampled from a woman aged 25 to 39 in good health. The CDR3 runs from the conserved cysteine through the conserved F or W. D genes are given only for firm matches. Not every row has a clone size; where given, it reads once, few, many or a size class.

j_call	clone_size	v_call	d_call	cdr3_nt	cdr3_aa
TRBJ1-5	.	TRBV28	.	TGTGCCAGCAACATACAGGGACCCCAGCCCCAGCATTTT	CASNIQGPQPQHF
TRBJ2-2	.	TRBV19	.	TGTGCCAGTAGTATATCGCAGGGGATATCCAGGGAGCTGTTTTTT	CASSISQGISRELFF
TRBJ2-7	.	TRBV29-1	TRBD1	TGCAGCGCCGGGACAGGGACCGGCGGCGAGCAGTACTTC	CSAGTGTGGEQYF
TRBJ2-5	few	TRBV5-1	TRBD1	TGCGCCAGCAGCTTTGCGACAGGGGGGGCGGAGACCCAGTACTTC	CASSFATGGAETQYF
TRBJ2-2	many	TRBV5-1	.	TGCGCCAGCAGTAACGCCGAAATCACCGGGGAGCTGTTTTTT	CASSNAEITGELFF
TRBJ2-7	.	TRBV29-1	TRBD2	TGCAGCGTGACCCGGGGGGGAAGTTCCGGAGAGCAGTACTTC	CSVTRGGSSGEQYF
TRBJ2-7	.	TRBV5-1	.	TGCGCCAGCAGCTTTTCCGGGGGAGAGAGTTACGAGCAGTACTTC	CASSFSGGESYEQYF
TRBJ2-7	.	TRBV29-1	TRBD1	TGCAGCGTTCGCCCGGGACAGGGTTCGTTCTACGAGCAGTACTTC	CSVRPGQGSFYEQYF
TRBJ2-7	.	TRBV15	.	TGTGCCACCAGCGCCCAGGACGGGGCCTACGAGCAGTACTTC	CATSAQDGAYEQYF
TRBJ2-3	.	TRBV6-1	.	TGTGCCAGCAGGGATTTCACAGATACGCAGTATTTT	CASRDFTDTQYF
TRBJ2-2	.	TRBV29-1	.	TGCAGCGTTGAAGATATAATCGCCGGGGAGCTGTTTTTT	CSVEDIIAGELFF
TRBJ2-1	.	TRBV19	TRBD2	TGTGCCAGTGCCGATAGCGGGAGGGCCTTGGATGAGCAGTTCTTC	CASADSGRALDEQFF
TRBJ2-3	few	TRBV5-1	.	TGCGCCAGCAGCGTATTTTCTAGCACAGATACGCAGTATTTT	CASSVFSSTDTQYF
TRBJ2-3	.	TRBV7-3	TRBD1	TGTGCCAGCAGCCCACCGGGACAGGGAGGCGCAGATACGCAGTATTTT	CASSPPGQGGADTQYF
TRBJ2-7	few	TRBV6-4	.	TGTGCCAGCAGTGACAGCCAGGGCGAATCCTACGAGCAGTACTTC	CASSDSQGESYEQYF
TRBJ1-5	.	TRBV19	.	TGTGCCAGTAGTATACATGGAGGGGACCGCTATCAGCCCCAGCATTTT	CASSIHGGDRYQPQHF
TRBJ1-1	.	TRBV6-5	TRBD1	TGTGCCAGCAGGCGACAGGGAATGATAAACACTGAAGCTTTCTTT	CASRRQGMINTEAFF
TRBJ1-1	.	TRBV29-1	.	TGCAGCGTTGACGACGGGGGTGAAGCTTTCTTT	CSVDDGGEAFF
TRBJ2-5	.	TRBV2	TRBD2	TGTGCCAGCAGTGTAGCGGGGAGGGGGGAGACCCAGTACTTC	CASSVAGRGETQYF
TRBJ2-3	.	TRBV18	.	TGTGCCAGCTCACCAAGGGGACGCACAGATACGCAGTATTTT	CASSPRGRTDTQYF
TRBJ2-2	few	TRBV20-1	.	TGCAGTGCCCCAGGGACCGGGGAGCTGTTTTTT	CSAPGTGELFF
TRBJ1-5	once	TRBV6-5	.	TGTGCCAGCCAGCAGTGGAAGGACAATCAGCCCCAGCATTTT	CASQQWKDNQPQHF
TRBJ2-7	.	TRBV11-2	.	TGTGCCAGCAGCTTCCGCACTCGGACAGAGAGTTCTACCTACGAGCAGTACTTC	CASSFRTRTESSTYEQYF
TRBJ1-1	.	TRBV5-1	.	TGCGCCAGCAGCACAGTACGAGGCGTGAACACTGAAGCTTTCTTT	CASSTVRGVNTEAFF
TRBJ2-1	.	TRBV25-1	TRBD2	TGTGCCAGCAGCCCCGAGGGCGGGAGCCTCTACAATGAGCAGTTCTTC	CASSPEGGSLYNEQFF
TRBJ2-7	.	TRBV5-6	TRBD2	TGTGCCAGCAGCTTTGGTTTAGCGGGAGGGGGCGAGCAGTACTTC	CASSFGLAGGGEQYF
TRBJ2-3	few	TRBV5-1	TRBD1	TGCGCCAGCAGCTGGCCCGGGACAGACACAGATACGCAGTATTTT	CASSWPGTDTDTQYF
TRBJ1-1	.	TRBV5-1	TRBD1	TGCGCCAGCAGGGGTCAGGGGGGCGGCACTGAAGCTTTCTTT	CASRGQGGGTEAFF
TRBJ1-5	.	TRBV28	TRBD1	TGTGCCAGCAGGCCTGCGTCCCGGGACAGGGGGTTCAATCAGCCCCAGCATTTT	CASRPASRDRGFNQPQHF
TRBJ2-7	once	TRBV2	.	TGTGCCAGCAGTCGAAGCTACGAGCAGTACTTC	CASSRSYEQYF
TRBJ2-2	.	TRBV5-1	.	TGCGCCAGCAGCTTGGTGGGGGGGACAGCCACCGGGGAGCTGTTTTTT	CASSLVGGTATGELFF
TRBJ2-7	.	TRBV15	TRBD2	TGTGCCACCAGCAGAGATAGGTCCCGGGGCGGGAGGACGCACGAGCAGTACTTC	CATSRDRSRGGRTHEQYF
TRBJ2-2	.	TRBV5-1	TRBD1	TGCGCCAGCAGCTCGGGACAGGGGGGAACCGGGGAGCTGTTTTTT	CASSSGQGGTGELFF
TRBJ2-3	.	TRBV9	.	TGTGCCAGCAGCGTCGCTCCGGGACAAAGCACAGATACGCAGTATTTT	CASSVAPGQSTDTQYF
TRBJ2-3	few	TRBV4-2	.	TGTGCCAGCAGCCAACCGAGCGGGCCCACAGGAGCAGATACGCAGTATTTT	CASSQPSGPTGADTQYF
TRBJ1-3	once	TRBV30	.	TGTGCCTTTGAGGGGGGCTCTGGAAACACCATATATTTT	CAFEGGSGNTIYF
TRBJ2-7	.	TRBV18	.	TGTGCCAGCTCCCGCCCTCTCGGGGGAGCAAGTGAGCAGTACTTC	CASSRPLGGASEQYF
TRBJ2-1	.	TRBV6-1	.	TGTGCCAGCAGTGATGGGGCGGGGCAGGGCCTCAATGAGCAGTTCTTC	CASSDGAGQGLNEQFF
TRBJ2-3	.	TRBV12-5	TRBD1	TGTGCTAGTGGTTCCGGGACAGGGACCAGCACAGATACGCAGTATTTT	CASGSGTGTSTDTQYF
TRBJ1-5	.	TRBV9	.	TGTGCCAGCAGCGTAGGGGTATATCAGCCCCAGCATTTT	CASSVGVYQPQHF
TRBJ2-5	.	TRBV6-1	.	TGTGCCAGCAGTGAAGAACGGGATTTGGAGACCCAGTACTTC	CASSEERDLETQYF
TRBJ2-5	.	TRBV10-2	TRBD2	TGCGCCAGCAGGTCCGGGACTAGCGGGGCCGGGGAGACCCAGTACTTC	CASRSGTSGAGETQYF
TRBJ2-7	.	TRBV21-1	.	TGTGCCAGCACCCTGTATACTGATAATACGAGGCAGTACTTC	CASTLYTDNTRQYF
TRBJ2-2	.	TRBV27	TRBD1	TGTGCCAGCAGTTCCCCGGGACAGTTGAACACCGGGGAGCTGTTTTTT	CASSSPGQLNTGELFF
TRBJ1-5	.	TRBV5-1	.	TGCGCCAGCAGCTTGGGGTTGACGGGGAATCAGCCCCAGCATTTT	CASSLGLTGNQPQHF
TRBJ2-3	.	TRBV14	.	TGTGCCAGCAGCCAAGCACGCGGGAGCACAGATACGCAGTATTTT	CASSQARGSTDTQYF
TRBJ2-7	.	TRBV4-1	.	TGCGCCAGCAGCCAAGCGGTGGACTCTTACGAGCAGTACTTC	CASSQAVDSYEQYF
TRBJ2-1	.	TRBV27	TRBD2	TGTGCCAGCAGGGGCGGGACTAGCGGGAGGCTTCTCTACAATGAGCAGTTCTTC	CASRGGTSGRLLYNEQFF
TRBJ2-1	.	TRBV27	TRBD1	TGTGCCAGCAGTTACGACAGGGCCCCTCACCTAAATGAGCAGTTCTTC	CASSYDRAPHLNEQFF
TRBJ2-1	few	TRBV7-8	TRBD2	TGTGCCAGCAGCTTATTCAGCGGGACTCCGGTCTTC	CASSLFSGTPVF
TRBJ2-3	many	TRBV6-6	.	TGTGCCACCTCCAAACCTAGCGACCCCGGTACGCAGTATTTT	CATSKPSDPGTQYF
TRBJ2-1	.	TRBV10-3	.	TGTGCCATCAGTGCGGGGCCCCTCGGCTCCTACAATGAGCAGTTCTTC	CAISAGPLGSYNEQFF